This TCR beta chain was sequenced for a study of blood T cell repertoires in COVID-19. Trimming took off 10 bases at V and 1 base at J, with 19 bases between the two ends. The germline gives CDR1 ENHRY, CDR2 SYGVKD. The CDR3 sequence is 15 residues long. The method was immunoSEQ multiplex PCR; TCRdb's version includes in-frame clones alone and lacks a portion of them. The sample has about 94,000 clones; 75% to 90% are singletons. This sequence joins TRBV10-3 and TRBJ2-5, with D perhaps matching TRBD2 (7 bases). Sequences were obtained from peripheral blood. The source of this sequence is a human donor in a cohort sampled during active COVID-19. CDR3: CATRGRDNSQETQYF. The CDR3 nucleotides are TGTGCCACGAGGGGGAGGGACAATAGCCAAGAGACCCAGTACTTC.